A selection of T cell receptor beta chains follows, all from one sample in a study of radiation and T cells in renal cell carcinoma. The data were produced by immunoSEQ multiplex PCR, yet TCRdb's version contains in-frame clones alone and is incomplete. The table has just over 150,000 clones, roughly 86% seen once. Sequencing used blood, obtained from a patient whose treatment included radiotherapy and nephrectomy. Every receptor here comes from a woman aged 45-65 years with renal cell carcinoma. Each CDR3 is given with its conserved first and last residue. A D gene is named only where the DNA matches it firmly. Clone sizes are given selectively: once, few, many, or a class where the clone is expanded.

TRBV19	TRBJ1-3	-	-	TGTGCCAGTACAGGGACGGGAGGAAACACCATATATTTT	CASTGTGGNTIYF
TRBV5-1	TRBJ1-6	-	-	TGCGCCAGCAGCTTGGCGACGCAGGTGTTTAATTCACCCCTCCACTTT	CASSLATQVFNSPLHF
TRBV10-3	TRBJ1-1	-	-	TGTGCCATCAGTGAGTCGCTGGGGGACACTGAAGCTTTCTTT	CAISESLGDTEAFF
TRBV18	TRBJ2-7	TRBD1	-	TGTGCCAGCTCACCCCTCAGACAGGGCGAGCAGTACTTC	CASSPLRQGEQYF
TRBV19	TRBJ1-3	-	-	TGTGCCAGTAGTAGTATGGGCTCTGGAAACACCATATATTTT	CASSSMGSGNTIYF
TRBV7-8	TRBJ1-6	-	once	TGTGCCAGCAGCTTAGCCAGGGGTCCGAGTAATTCACCCCTCCACTTT	CASSLARGPSNSPLHF
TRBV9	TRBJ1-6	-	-	TGTGCCAGCAGTCGCGCAGGGAGGGATAATTCACCCCTCCACTTT	CASSRAGRDNSPLHF
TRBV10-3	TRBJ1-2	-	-	TGTGCCATCAGTCAAGCGACCCAGAGTATCTGGGGCGGCTACACCTTC	CAISQATQSIWGGYTF
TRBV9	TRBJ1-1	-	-	TGTGCCAGCAGCGTAGCCTCCGGGGCTGAAGCTTTCTTT	CASSVASGAEAFF
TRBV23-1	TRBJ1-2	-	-	TGCGCCAGCAGTCAATCGACCCCCAGGGGCCCTAACTATGGCTACACCTTC	CASSQSTPRGPNYGYTF
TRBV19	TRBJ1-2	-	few	TGTGCCAGTAATGTGGGTGTCGGGTATGGCTACACCTTC	CASNVGVGYGYTF
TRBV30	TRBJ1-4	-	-	TGTGCCTGGCACGTCGGGTTCGGAGAAAAACTGTTTTTT	CAWHVGFGEKLFF
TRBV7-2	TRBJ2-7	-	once	TGTGCCAGCAGCTTAGAGGGGGGTAGGTCCTACGAGCAGTACTTC	CASSLEGGRSYEQYF
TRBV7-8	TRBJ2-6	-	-	TGTGCCAGCAGTTCTCTTGTATTGCCAGCGGGCGTCCTGACTTTC	CASSSLVLPAGVLTF
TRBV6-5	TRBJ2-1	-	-	TGTGCCAGCAGTTACGGCAGAAGCTCCTACAATGAGCAGTTCTTC	CASSYGRSSYNEQFF
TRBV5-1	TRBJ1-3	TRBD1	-	TGCGCCAGCAGCGTGGACACAGGGGTTGGAAACACCATATATTTT	CASSVDTGVGNTIYF
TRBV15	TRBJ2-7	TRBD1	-	TGTGCCACCAGCAGACTTTCACCAGGGGGTATTGGGTACGAGCAGTACTTC	CATSRLSPGGIGYEQYF
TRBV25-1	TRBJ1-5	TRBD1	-	TGTGCCAGCAGTGAGAGGACAGGGGGCAATCAGCCCCAGCATTTT	CASSERTGGNQPQHF
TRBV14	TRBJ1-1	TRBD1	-	TGTGCCAGCAGACGACAGGGGCGTAGCACTGAAGCTTTCTTT	CASRRQGRSTEAFF
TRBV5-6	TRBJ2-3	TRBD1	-	TGTGCCAGCAGCTTACCGGGACAGGGGTGGGCAGATACGCAGTATTTT	CASSLPGQGWADTQYF
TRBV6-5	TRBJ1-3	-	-	TGTGCCAGCAGTCTCGAGAGCTCTGGAAACACCATATATTTT	CASSLESSGNTIYF
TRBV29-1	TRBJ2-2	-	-	TGCAGCGCTGGGGACTTCCCGAACACCGGGGAGCTGTTTTTT	CSAGDFPNTGELFF
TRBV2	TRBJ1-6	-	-	TGTGCCAGCAATTGGGGATTAGATTCACCCCTCCACTTT	CASNWGLDSPLHF
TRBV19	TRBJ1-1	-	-	TGTGCCAGTAGTCCGAGGCCTCCACGGACTGAAGCTTTCTTT	CASSPRPPRTEAFF
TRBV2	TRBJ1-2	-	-	TGTGCCAGCAGTGAGCTGGGCCTAGGTGGCTACACCTTC	CASSELGLGGYTF
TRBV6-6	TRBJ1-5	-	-	TGTGCCAGCAGTTACTCGGAGCGGCCCCAGCATTTT	CASSYSERPQHF
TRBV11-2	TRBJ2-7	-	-	TGTGCCAGCAGCTTACAGTTCTCCTACGAGCAGTACTTC	CASSLQFSYEQYF
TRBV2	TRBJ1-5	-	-	TGTGCCAGCAGTGTGAGGGGCCAAAACGATGAGCCCCAGCATTTT	CASSVRGQNDEPQHF
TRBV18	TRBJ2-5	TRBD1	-	TGTGCCAGCTCACCACGGACAGGGGACTTGGGGACCCAGTACTTC	CASSPRTGDLGTQYF
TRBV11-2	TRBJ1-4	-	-	TGTGCCAGCAGCTCGCGGGGGATTAAGGAAAAACTGTTTTTT	CASSSRGIKEKLFF
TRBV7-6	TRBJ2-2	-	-	TGTGCCAGCAGCCGGCGGGACAGTATCTCTACCGGGGAGCTGTTTTTT	CASSRRDSISTGELFF
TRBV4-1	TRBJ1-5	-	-	TGCGCCAGCAGCCAACAAGGGGTTAAAAATCAGCCCCAGCATTTT	CASSQQGVKNQPQHF
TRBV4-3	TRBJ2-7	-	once	TGCGCCAGCAGCCAAGTTAGGTCCTACGAGCAGTACTTC	CASSQVRSYEQYF
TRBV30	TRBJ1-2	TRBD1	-	TGTGCCTGGAGTTCCTTGGGACAGGGTTTGGATGGCTACACCTTC	CAWSSLGQGLDGYTF
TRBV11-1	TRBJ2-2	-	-	TGTGCCAGCGTAGGGGACACCGGGGAGCTGTTTTTT	CASVGDTGELFF
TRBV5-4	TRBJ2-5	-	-	TGTGCCAGCAGCTTCCCCCCATCGGGGAACCAAGAGACCCAGTACTTC	CASSFPPSGNQETQYF
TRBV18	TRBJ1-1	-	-	TGTGCCAGCTCTCTCCATGCGAACACTGAAGCTTTCTTT	CASSLHANTEAFF